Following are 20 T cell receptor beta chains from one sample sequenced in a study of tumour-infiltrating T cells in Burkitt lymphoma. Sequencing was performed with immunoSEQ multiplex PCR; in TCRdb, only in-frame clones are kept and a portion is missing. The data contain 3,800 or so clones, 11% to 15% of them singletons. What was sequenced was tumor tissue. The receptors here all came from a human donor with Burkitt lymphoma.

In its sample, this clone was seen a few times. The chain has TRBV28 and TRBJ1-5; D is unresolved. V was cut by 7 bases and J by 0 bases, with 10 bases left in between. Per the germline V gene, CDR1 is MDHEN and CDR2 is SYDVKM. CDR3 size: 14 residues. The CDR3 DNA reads TGTGCCAGCACCCCGCCGGATAGCAATCAGCCCCAGCATTTT. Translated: CASTPPDSNQPQHF.

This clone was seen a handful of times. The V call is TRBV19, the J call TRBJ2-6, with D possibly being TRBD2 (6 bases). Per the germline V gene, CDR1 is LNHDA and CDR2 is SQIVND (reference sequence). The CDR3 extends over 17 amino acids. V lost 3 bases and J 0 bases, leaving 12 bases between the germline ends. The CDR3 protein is CASSMPRGSSGANVLTF. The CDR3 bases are TGTGCCAGTAGTATGCCTCGGGGGAGCTCTGGGGCCAACGTCCTGACTTTC.

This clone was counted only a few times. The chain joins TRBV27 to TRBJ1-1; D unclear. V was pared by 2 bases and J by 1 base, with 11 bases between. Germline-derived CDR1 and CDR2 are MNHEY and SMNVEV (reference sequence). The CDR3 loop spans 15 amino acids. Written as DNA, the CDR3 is TGTGCCAGCAGTTTAAGGCAGGCGGGGAACACTGAAGCTTTCTTT. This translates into CASSLRQAGNTEAFF.

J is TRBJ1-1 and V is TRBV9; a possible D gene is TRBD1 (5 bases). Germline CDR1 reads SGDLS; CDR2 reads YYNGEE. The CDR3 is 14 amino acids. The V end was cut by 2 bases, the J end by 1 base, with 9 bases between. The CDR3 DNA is TGTGCCAGCAGCGTCATAGGGGAGAACACTGAAGCTTTCTTT. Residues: CASSVIGENTEAFF.

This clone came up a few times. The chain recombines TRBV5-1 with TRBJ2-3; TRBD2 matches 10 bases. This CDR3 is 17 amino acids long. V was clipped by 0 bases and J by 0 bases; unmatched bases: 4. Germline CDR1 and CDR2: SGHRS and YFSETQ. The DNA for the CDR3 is TGCGCCAGCAGCTTGGTTACTAGCGGGGCTAGCACAGATACGCAGTATTTT. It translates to CASSLVTSGASTDTQYF.

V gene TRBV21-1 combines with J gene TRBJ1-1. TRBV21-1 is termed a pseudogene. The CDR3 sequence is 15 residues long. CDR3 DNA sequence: TGTGCCAGCAGCAAAAGTCTGGGTAAGATAACTGAAGCTTTCTTT. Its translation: CASSKSLGKITEAFF.

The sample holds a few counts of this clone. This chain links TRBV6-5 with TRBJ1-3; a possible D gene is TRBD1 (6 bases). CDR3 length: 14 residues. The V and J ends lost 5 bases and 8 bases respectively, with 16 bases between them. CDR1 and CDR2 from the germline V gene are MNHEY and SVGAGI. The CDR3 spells CASSRGARGDTIYF. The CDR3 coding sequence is TGTGCCAGCAGTAGGGGGGCGCGCGGGGACACCATATATTTT.

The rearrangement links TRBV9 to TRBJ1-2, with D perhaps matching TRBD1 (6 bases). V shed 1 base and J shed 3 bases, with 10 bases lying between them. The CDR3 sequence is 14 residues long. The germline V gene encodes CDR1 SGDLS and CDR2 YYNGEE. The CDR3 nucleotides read TGTGCCAGCAGCGTAATGGACAGTGACTATGGCTACACCTTC. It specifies CASSVMDSDYGYTF.

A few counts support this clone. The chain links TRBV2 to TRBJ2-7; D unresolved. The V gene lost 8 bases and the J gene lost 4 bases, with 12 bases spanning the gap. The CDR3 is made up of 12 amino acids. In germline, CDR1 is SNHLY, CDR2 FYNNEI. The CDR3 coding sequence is TGTGCCAGCCGGGTCCAGTCGTACGAGCAGTACTTC. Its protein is CASRVQSYEQYF.

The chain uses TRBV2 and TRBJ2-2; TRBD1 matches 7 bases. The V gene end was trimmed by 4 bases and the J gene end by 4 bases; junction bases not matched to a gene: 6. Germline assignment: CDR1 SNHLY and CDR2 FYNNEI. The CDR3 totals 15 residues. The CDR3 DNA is TGTGCCAGCAGTGTGTGGTCAGGGGGCACCGGGGAGCTGTTTTTT. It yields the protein CASSVWSGGTGELFF.

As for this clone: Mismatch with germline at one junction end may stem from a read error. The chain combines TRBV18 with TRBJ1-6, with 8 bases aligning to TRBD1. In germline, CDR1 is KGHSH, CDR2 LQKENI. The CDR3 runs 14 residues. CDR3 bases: TGTACCAGCTCGCGGACAGGGAATAATTCACCCCTCCACTTT. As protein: CTSSRTGNNSPLHF. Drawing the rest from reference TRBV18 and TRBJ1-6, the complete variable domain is NAGVMQNPRHLVRRRGQEARLRCSPMKGHSHVYWYRQLPEEGLKFMVYLQKENIIDESGMPKERFSAEFPKEGPSILRIQQVVRGDSAAYFCTSSRTGNNSPLHFGNGTRLTVT.

In nucleotides, the CDR3 is TGCGCCAGCAGCCAAGAGCGTGGCTCTGGGGCCAACGTCCTGACTTTC. It translates to CASSQERGSGANVLTF. V is TRBV4-1 and J is TRBJ2-6; D remains ambiguous. This CDR3 spans 16 amino acids. CDR1 is MGHRA and CDR2 is YSYEKL in the germline V gene. Trimming shortened V by 0 bases and J by 0 bases, and 6 bases separated the two germline ends.

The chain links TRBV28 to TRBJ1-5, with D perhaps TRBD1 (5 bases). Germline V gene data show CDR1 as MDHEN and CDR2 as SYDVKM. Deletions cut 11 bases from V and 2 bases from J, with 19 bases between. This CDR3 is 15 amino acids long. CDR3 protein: CAGRRDRGGNQPQHF. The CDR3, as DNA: TGTGCCGGGAGGAGAGACAGAGGGGGCAATCAGCCCCAGCATTTT.

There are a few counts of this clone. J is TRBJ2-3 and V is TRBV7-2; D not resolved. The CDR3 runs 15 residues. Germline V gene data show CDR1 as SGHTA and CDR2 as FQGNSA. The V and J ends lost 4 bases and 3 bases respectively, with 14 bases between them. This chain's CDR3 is CASSSFWAWTDTQYF. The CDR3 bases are TGTGCCAGCAGCTCATTCTGGGCCTGGACAGATACGCAGTATTTT.

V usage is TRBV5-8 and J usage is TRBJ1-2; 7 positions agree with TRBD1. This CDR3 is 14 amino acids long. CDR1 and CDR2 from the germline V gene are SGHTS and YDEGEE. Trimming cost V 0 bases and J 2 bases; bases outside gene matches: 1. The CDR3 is CASSLGQGNYGYTF. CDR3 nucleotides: TGTGCCAGCAGCTTGGGACAGGGAAACTATGGCTACACCTTC.

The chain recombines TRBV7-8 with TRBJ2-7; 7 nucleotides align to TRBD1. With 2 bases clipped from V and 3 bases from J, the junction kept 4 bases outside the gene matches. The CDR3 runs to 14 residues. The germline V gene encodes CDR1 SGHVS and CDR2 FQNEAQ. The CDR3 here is CASSLRAGGYEQYF. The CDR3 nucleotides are TGTGCCAGCAGCTTAAGGGCAGGGGGCTACGAGCAGTACTTC.

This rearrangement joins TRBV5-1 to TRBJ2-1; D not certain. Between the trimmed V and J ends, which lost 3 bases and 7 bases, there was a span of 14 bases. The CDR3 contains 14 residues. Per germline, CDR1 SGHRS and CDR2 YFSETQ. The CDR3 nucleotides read TGCGCCAGCAGCTCGGAACAAACCGCTAATGAGCAGTTCTTC. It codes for CASSSEQTANEQFF.

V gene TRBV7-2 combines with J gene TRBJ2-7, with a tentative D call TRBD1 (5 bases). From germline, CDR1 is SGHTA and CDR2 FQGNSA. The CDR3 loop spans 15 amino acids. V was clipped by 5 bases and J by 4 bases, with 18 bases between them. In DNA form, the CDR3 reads TGTGCCAGCAGCGTTTCCGGGTTTCAGGGTTACGAGCAGTACTTC. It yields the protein CASSVSGFQGYEQYF.

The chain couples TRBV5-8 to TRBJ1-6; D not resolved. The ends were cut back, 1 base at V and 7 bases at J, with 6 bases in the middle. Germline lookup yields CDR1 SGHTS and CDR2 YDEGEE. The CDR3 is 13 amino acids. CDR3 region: CASSLSDNSPLHF. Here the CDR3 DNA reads TGTGCCAGCAGCTTGAGTGACAATTCACCCCTCCACTTT.

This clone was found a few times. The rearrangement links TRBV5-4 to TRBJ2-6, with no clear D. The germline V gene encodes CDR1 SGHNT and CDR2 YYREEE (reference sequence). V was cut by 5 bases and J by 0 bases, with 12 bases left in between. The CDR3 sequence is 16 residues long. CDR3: CASRPRLYSGANVLTF. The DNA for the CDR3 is TGTGCCAGCAGGCCCCGACTGTACTCTGGGGCCAACGTCCTGACTTTC.